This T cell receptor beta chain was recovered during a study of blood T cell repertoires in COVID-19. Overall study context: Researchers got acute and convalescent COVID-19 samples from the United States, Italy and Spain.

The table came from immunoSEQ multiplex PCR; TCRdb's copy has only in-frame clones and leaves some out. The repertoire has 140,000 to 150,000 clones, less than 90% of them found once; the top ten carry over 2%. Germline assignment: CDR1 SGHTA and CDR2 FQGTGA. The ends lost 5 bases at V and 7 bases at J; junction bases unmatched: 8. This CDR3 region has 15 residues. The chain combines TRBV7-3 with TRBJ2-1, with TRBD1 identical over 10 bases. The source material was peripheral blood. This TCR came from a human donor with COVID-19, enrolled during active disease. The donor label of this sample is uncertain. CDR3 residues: CASSPSRDRGNEQFF. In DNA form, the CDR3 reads TGTGCCAGCAGCCCGTCCCGGGACAGGGGTAATGAGCAGTTCTTC. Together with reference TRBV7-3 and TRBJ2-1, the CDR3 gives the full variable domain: GAGVSQTPSNKVTEKGKYVELRCDPISGHTALYWYRQSLGQGPEFLIYFQGTGAADDSGLPNDRFFAVRPEGSVSTLKIQRTERGDSAVYLCASSPSRDRGNEQFFGPGTRLTVL.